The rows below give T cell receptor beta chains drawn from one sample of a study of shared clonotypes between healthy human individuals. Sequencing was performed with immunoSEQ multiplex PCR; in TCRdb, only in-frame clones are kept and a portion is missing. The table lists over 800,000 clones, almost 95% of them singletons. The sample was naive CD8+ T cells sorted from blood. The receptor set was obtained from a man aged 25-45 years in good health. Each CDR3 is given without its conserved first and last residue. A D gene is named only where the DNA matches it firmly. Only part of the rows carry a size: once, few, many, or a class if the clone is expanded.

J gene | clone size | V gene | D gene | CDR3 protein
TRBJ1-3 | once | TRBV29-1 | - | SVEDLKGYREPGGNTIY
TRBJ1-5 | - | TRBV19 | - | ASSMLGERNQPQH
TRBJ2-5 | - | TRBV5-1 | TRBD2 | ASSPGTSGSGLVETQY
TRBJ2-7 | - | TRBV11-2 | TRBD1 | ASSGDRPYEQY
TRBJ2-3 | - | TRBV14 | - | ASSHLDSSSTDTQY
TRBJ2-3 | - | TRBV5-8 | TRBD2 | ASSLVGSSGRGTDTQY
TRBJ2-7 | - | TRBV28 | - | ASRPPAEHYEQY
TRBJ2-1 | - | TRBV5-5 | - | ASSLFQSGGDEQF
TRBJ2-5 | - | TRBV7-2 | TRBD2 | ASSLVVGGMETQY
TRBJ2-1 | - | TRBV5-1 | - | ASSRDSIYNEQF
TRBJ1-1 | - | TRBV29-1 | - | SVATGANTEAF
TRBJ2-1 | - | TRBV7-9 | - | ASSPGVGIYNEQF
TRBJ2-7 | - | TRBV6-5 | TRBD2 | AIGRVPEQY
TRBJ2-7 | - | TRBV20-1 | - | SPRVLYEQY
TRBJ2-3 | - | TRBV5-1 | - | ASSLAVGVDTQY
TRBJ2-1 | - | TRBV6-4 | TRBD2 | ASSETSGAYNEQF
TRBJ1-1 | once | TRBV11-2 | - | ASSFGQSAF
TRBJ1-1 | - | TRBV6-1 | TRBD1 | ASRSGTGAAEAF
TRBJ2-3 | - | TRBV30 | TRBD2 | AWSAGTSGSDTQY
TRBJ1-1 | - | TRBV4-3 | - | ASSQAGNANTEAF